This T cell receptor beta chain derives from a study of regulatory T cells in long-lasting Graves disease. About the study: To qualify as persistent, Graves' disease required over 5 years of antithyroid drugs with positive TSH receptor antibodies. Study-level results: Samples came from peripheral blood alone, without thyroid tissue. There was favoring of TRBV28, TRBJ1-2 and TRBJ2-5 in persistent disease.

Trimming cost V 2 bases and J 6 bases, with 16 bases left between them. Germline CDR1 SEHNR, CDR2 FQNEAQ (reference sequence). This CDR3 comprises 16 residues. On this clonotype: What it binds is unknown.

Arm-PCR of CDR3 regions with iRepertoire HTBI primers generated TCR beta libraries. TCRdb reprocessed the multiplex PCR reads with MiXCR, giving one entry per CDR3 protein. The sample lists hundreds of thousands of distinct CDR3 sequences; around 20% were seen once. Time point noted: persistent/refractory GD, antithyroid drugs over 5 years with positive TRAb. PBMC-derived RNA was used for the TCR library. This sequence joins TRBV7-9 and TRBJ2-2; D is perhaps TRBD2 (6 bases). The receptor was derived from a female donor with Graves disease. The sequencing used peripheral blood mononuclear cells (PBMCs), collected when the disease was refractory, from a patient treated with antithyroid drugs. Here the CDR3 reads CASSLLRGSEAGELFF. The CDR3 nucleotides are TGTGCCAGCAGCTTACTACGGGGGTCCGAGGCCGGGGAGCTGTTTTTT.